Following are 6 T cell receptor beta chains from one sample sequenced in a study of blood T cell repertoires in COVID-19. Assay: immunoSEQ multiplex PCR; the TCRdb copy retains only in-frame clones and omits some. In the table there are about 290,000 clones, around 86% of which are singletons. The sample taken for sequencing was PBMCs or T cells enriched from blood (not recorded which). The receptors were sampled from a woman between 40 and 50 years old who had recovered from COVID-19.

The chain carries TRBV14 and TRBJ2-2, with D uncertain. CDR3 length: 15 residues. V was cut by 1 base and J by 6 bases, with 12 bases left in between. Germline V gene lookup returns CDR1 SGHDN and CDR2 FVKESK. Here the CDR3 reads CASSQVYSRPGELFF. The CDR3 nucleotides read TGTGCCAGCAGCCAAGTATACTCTCGTCCCGGGGAGCTGTTTTTT.

The chain links TRBV14 to TRBJ2-1; 8 bases agree with TRBD1. Germline CDR1 SGHDN, CDR2 FVKESK. The CDR3 contains 15 residues. Trimming took 4 bases from V and 6 from J; bases not matched to a gene: 8. CDR3 coding DNA: TGTGCCAGCAGCCTACAACACACAGGGGGCAATGAGCAGTTCTTC. The encoded protein is CASSLQHTGGNEQFF.

The rearrangement uses TRBV12-5 and TRBJ1-1, with TRBD1 matching over 9 bases. CDR3 length: 13 amino acids. Germline trimming cut 6 bases from V and 3 bases from J; bases unmatched to any gene: 2. Looked up from germline, CDR1 is LGHNT and CDR2 is FRNRAP. The CDR3 sequence: CASGGQGYTEAFF. The CDR3, as DNA: TGTGCTAGTGGAGGACAGGGGTACACTGAAGCTTTCTTT.

This clone was seen just once. Here the CDR3 reads CASSLAIQGGKLFF. The CDR3 nucleotides read TGTGCCAGCAGCTTAGCCATACAGGGGGGAAAACTGTTTTTT. The gene calls are TRBV7-2 and TRBJ1-4; TRBD1 agrees at 8 bases. The CDR3 is 14 residues long. CDR1 is SGHTA and CDR2 is FQGNSA in the germline V gene. Trimming cost V 0 bases and J 10 bases; bases outside gene matches: 4.

This chain connects TRBV19 to TRBJ2-1; 8 nucleotides line up with TRBD2. CDR3 length equals 15 residues. The germline V gene encodes CDR1 LNHDA and CDR2 SQIVND (reference sequence). With 6 bases clipped from V and 4 bases from J, the junction kept 8 bases outside the gene matches. The CDR3 DNA follows: TGTGCCAGTAGAGATAGCGGGGCAGCTTACAATGAGCAGTTCTTC. This translates into CASRDSGAAYNEQFF.

The CDR3 is CASSIVGQGVYEQYF. CDR3 sequence (DNA): TGTGCCAGTAGTATAGTTGGACAGGGTGTCTACGAGCAGTACTTC. J is TRBJ2-7 and V is TRBV19, with TRBD1 identical over 8 bases. The trim removed 1 base at V and 3 bases at J, leaving 5 bases unmatched. CDR3 length: 15 amino acids. Germline V gene sequence: CDR1 LNHDA, CDR2 SQIVND (reference sequence).